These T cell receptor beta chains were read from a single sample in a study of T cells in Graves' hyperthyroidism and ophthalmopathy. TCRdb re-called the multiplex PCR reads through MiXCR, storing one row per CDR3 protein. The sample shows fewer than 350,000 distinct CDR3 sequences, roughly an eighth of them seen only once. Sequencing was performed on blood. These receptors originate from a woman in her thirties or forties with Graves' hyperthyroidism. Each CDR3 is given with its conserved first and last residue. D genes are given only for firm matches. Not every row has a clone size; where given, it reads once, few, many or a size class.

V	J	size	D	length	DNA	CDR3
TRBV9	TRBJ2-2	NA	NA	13	TGTGCCAGCAGCGTAGTAAATGCCGGGGAGCTGTTTTTT	CASSVVNAGELFF
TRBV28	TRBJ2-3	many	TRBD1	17	TGTGCCAGCAGTCCCGGGACAGCCTTCCCACTCACAGATACGCAGTATTTT	CASSPGTAFPLTDTQYF
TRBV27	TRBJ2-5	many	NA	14	TGTGCCAGCAGACCAGCAGGAGACCAAGAGACCCAGTACTTC	CASRPAGDQETQYF
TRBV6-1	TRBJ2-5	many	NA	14	TGTGCCAGCAGTTACGGAGCTAGCGAAGAGACCCAGTACTTC	CASSYGASEETQYF
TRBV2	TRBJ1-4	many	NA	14	TGTGCCAGCAGTGAGGGCAGGGGATCCGAAAAACTGTTTTTT	CASSEGRGSEKLFF
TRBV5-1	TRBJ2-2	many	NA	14	TGCGCCAGCAAGGCGGGGGCGCGCACCGGGGAGCTGTTTTTT	CASKAGARTGELFF
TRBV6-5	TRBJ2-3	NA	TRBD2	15	TGTGCCAGCAGTTACGGACTAGCTTGGGCAGATACGCAGTATTTT	CASSYGLAWADTQYF
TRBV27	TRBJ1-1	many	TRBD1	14	TGTGCCAGCACCCGACCTCCAGGGGGACCTGAAGCTTTCTTT	CASTRPPGGPEAFF
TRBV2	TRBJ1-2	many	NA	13	TGTGCCAGCAGCCGAGGGGGAAATAATGGCTACACCTTC	CASSRGGNNGYTF
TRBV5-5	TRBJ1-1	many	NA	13	TGTGCCAGCAGCGCTATTAGGTACACTGAAGCTTTCTTT	CASSAIRYTEAFF
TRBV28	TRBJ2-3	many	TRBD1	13	TGTGCCAGCAGTCTCCGACAGGGAAATACGCAGTATTTT	CASSLRQGNTQYF
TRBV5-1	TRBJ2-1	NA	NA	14	TGCGCCAGCAGCTTGTCAGACTCCTACAATGAGCAGTTCTTC	CASSLSDSYNEQFF
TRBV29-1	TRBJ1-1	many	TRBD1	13	TGCAGCGTTGATGGGACAGGGTATATAGAGGCTTTCTTT	CSVDGTGYIEAFF
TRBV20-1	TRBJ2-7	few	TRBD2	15	TGCAGTGCTAGTGTCGTGGGCCTAGCGGGTTACGAGCAGTACTTC	CSASVVGLAGYEQYF
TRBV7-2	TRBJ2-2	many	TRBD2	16	TGTGCCAGCAGCTCTTCCCCGCTAGCGGGAAGAAGGGAGCTGTTTTTT	CASSSSPLAGRRELFF
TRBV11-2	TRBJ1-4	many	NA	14	TGTGCCAGCAGCCGTCAGGTTAGCAGTGAAAAACTGTTTTTT	CASSRQVSSEKLFF
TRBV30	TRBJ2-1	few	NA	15	TGTGCCTGGAGCCCGGGGACCCTAAGAGGCAATGAGCAGTTCTTC	CAWSPGTLRGNEQFF
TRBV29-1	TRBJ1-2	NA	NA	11	TGCAGCGGCGGGACCAACGATGGCTACACCTTC	CSGGTNDGYTF
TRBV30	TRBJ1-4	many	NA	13	TGTGCCTGGACCACCGGGACTCTTAAAAAACTGTTTTTT	CAWTTGTLKKLFF
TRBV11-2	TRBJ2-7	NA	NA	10	TGTGCCAGCGGCCCGGCCGAGCAGTACTTC	CASGPAEQYF
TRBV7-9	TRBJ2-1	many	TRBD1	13	TGTGCCAGCAGCTTAGCGCGTGGGACAGGGAAGTTCTTC	CASSLARGTGKFF
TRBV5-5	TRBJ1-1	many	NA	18	TGTGCCAGCAGCCCCAGCTTCGGGCACTTAGGGTGGAACACTGAAGCTTTCTTT	CASSPSFGHLGWNTEAFF
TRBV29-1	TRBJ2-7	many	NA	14	TGCAGCGTTGAAGGCCTACAGGGGCGGGGCGAGCAGTACTTC	CSVEGLQGRGEQYF
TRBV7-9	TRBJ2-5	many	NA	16	TGTGCCAGCAGCTTGGGGGCTAGCGGAGGGCAAGAGACCCAGTACTTC	CASSLGASGGQETQYF
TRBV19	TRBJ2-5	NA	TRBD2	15	TGTGCCACCCAGCCCCCTAGCGGGAGGGAAGAGACCCAGTACTTC	CATQPPSGREETQYF
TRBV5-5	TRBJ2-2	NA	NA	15	TGTGCCAGCAGCTTAGACAGGACGGGCGCCGGGGAGCTGTTTTTT	CASSLDRTGAGELFF
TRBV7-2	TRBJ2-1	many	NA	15	TGTGCCAGCAGCGCCGCTACTAGTTCTCCAAATGAGCAGTTCTTC	CASSAATSSPNEQFF
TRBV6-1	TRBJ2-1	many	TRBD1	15	TGTGCCAGCAGTGAGTGGGACAGGGGGCCCAATGAGCAGTTCTTC	CASSEWDRGPNEQFF
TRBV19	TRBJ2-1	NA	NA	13	TGTGCCAGTAGGCCCGGGACCAACTATGAGCAGTTCTTC	CASRPGTNYEQFF
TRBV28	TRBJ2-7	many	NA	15	TGTGCCAGCAGTTTAACCCCGGACGGGTCCTACGAGCAGTACTTC	CASSLTPDGSYEQYF
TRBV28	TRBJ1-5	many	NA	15	TGTGCCAGCAGTTTGGGGGACGGCAACAATCAGCCCCAGCATTTT	CASSLGDGNNQPQHF
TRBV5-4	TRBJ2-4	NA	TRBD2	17	TGTGCCAGCAGCTTAGCCCTGGCAGCGGGAGGGCCACCCTATCAGTACTTC	CASSLALAAGGPPYQYF
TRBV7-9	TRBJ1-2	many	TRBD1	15	TGTGCCAGCAGCTCCACAGGGGGCGCAGGCTATGGCTACACCTTC	CASSSTGGAGYGYTF
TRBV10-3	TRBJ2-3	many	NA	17	TGTGCCATCAGTCGTCTCTCAGGACTGAGGTCCCCAGATACGCAGTATTTT	CAISRLSGLRSPDTQYF
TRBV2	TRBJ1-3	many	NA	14	TGTGCCAGCAGCCCTGACCTGGCGGGAAACACCATATATTTT	CASSPDLAGNTIYF
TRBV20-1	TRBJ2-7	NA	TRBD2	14	TGCAGTGCTAGGACCGGACTAGCGGGAGTCGAGCAGTACTTC	CSARTGLAGVEQYF
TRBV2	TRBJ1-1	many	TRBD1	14	TGTGCCAGCCCCCGGGACAGGGAGAACACTGAAGCTTTCTTT	CASPRDRENTEAFF
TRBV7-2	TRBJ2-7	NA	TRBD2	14	TGTGCCAGCTCAACGACTAGCGGGATCCACGAGCAGTACTTC	CASSTTSGIHEQYF
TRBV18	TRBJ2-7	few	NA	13	TGTGCCAGCTCACCAGGGCAGGGAGGCGAGCAGTACTTC	CASSPGQGGEQYF
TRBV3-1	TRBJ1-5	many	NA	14	TGTGCCAGCAGCCAAGGTAACAGTGGTCAGCCCCAGCATTTT	CASSQGNSGQPQHF
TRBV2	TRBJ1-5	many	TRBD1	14	TGTGCCAGCAGTGAAGAGGGGGCGGGTCAGCCCCAGCATTTT	CASSEEGAGQPQHF
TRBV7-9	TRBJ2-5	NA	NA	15	TGTGCCAGCAGCTTAGGTTCCCTCTCTCAAGAGACCCAGTACTTC	CASSLGSLSQETQYF
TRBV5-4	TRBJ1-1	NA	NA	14	TGTGCCAGCAGCGCGTTGAGCGGGGACACTGAAGCTTTCTTT	CASSALSGDTEAFF
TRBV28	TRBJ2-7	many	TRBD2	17	TGTGCCAGCAGTTTTAGGGTCCGGCGGGAGCCTTCCTACGAGCAGTACTTC	CASSFRVRREPSYEQYF
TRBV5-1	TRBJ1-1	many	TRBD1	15	TGCGCCAGCAGCAGAAGCCAGGACAGGGCATCTGAAGCTTTCTTT	CASSRSQDRASEAFF
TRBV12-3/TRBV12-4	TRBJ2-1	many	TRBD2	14	TGTGCCAGCAGTGGGACTAGCGTCTACAATGAGCAGTTCTTC	CASSGTSVYNEQFF
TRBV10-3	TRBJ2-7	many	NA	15	TGTGCCATCAGAGAGCATGCATTGGGCTCCTACGAGCAGTACTTC	CAIREHALGSYEQYF
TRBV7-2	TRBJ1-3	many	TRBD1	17	TGTGCCAGCAGCCCAGGGACAGGGGGGTTCTCTGGAAACACCATATATTTT	CASSPGTGGFSGNTIYF
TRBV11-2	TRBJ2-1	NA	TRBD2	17	TGTGCCAGCAGCGCGAGACTAGCGCCCAACCCTTACAATGAGCAGTTCTTC	CASSARLAPNPYNEQFF
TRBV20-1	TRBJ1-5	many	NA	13	TGCAGTGCTAGAGATTCCCCTGGCCAGCCCCAGCATTTT	CSARDSPGQPQHF
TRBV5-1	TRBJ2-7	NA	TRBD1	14	TGCGCCAGCAGCCACGGGCAGGGGGCATACGAGCAGTACTTC	CASSHGQGAYEQYF